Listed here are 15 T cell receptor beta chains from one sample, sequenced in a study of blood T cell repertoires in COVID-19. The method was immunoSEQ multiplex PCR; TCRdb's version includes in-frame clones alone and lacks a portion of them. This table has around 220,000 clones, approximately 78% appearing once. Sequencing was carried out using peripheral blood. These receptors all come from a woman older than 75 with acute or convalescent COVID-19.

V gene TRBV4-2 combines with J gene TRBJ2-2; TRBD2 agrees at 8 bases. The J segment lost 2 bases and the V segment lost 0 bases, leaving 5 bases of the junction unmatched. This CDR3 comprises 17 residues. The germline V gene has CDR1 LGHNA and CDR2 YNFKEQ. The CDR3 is CASSQDTAGANTGELFF. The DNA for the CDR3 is TGTGCCAGCAGCCAAGATACAGCGGGAGCAAACACCGGGGAGCTGTTTTTT.

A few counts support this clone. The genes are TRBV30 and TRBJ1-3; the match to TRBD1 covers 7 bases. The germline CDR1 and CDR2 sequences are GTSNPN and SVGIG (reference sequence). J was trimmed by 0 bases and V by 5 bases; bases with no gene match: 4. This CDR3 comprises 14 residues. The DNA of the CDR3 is TGTGCCTGGCAAACAGGGGTCTCTGGAAACACCATATATTTT. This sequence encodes CAWQTGVSGNTIYF.

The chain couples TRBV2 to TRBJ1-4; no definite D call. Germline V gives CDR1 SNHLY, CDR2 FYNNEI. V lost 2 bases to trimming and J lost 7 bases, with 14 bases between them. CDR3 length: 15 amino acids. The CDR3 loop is CASSEWAGLAEKLFF. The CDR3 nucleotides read TGTGCCAGCAGTGAATGGGCAGGCCTAGCTGAAAAACTGTTTTTT.

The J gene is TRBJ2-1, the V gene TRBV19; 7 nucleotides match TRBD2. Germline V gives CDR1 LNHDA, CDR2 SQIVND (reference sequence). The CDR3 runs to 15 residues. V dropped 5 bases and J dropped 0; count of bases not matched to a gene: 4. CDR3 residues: CASSGGRASYNEQFF. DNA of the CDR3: TGTGCCAGTAGTGGTGGGAGGGCCTCCTACAATGAGCAGTTCTTC.

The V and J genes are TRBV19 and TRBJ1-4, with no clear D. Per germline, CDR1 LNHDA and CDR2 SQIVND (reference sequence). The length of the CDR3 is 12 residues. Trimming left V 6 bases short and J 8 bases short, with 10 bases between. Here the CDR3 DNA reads TGTGCCAGTAGCACAGCCAGGGAAAAACTGTTTTTT. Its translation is CASSTAREKLFF.

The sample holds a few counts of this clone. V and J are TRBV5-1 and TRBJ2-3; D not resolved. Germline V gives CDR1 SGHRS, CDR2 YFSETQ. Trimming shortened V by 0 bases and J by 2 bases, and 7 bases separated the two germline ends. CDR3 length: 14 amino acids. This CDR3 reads CASSLGSTTDTQYF. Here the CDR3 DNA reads TGCGCCAGCAGCTTGGGGAGTACCACAGATACGCAGTATTTT.

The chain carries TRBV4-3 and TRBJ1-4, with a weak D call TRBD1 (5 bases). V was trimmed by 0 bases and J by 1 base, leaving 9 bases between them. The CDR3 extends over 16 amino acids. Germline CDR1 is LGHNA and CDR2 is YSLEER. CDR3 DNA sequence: TGCGCCAGCAGCCAAGATAACGGGGGAACTAATGAAAAACTGTTTTTT. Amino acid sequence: CASSQDNGGTNEKLFF.

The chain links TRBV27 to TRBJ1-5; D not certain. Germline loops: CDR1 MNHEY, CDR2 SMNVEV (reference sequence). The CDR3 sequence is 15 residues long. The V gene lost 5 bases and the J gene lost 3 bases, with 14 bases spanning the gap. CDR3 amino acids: CASSKTLGSNQPQHF. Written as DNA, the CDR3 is TGTGCCAGCAGTAAGACACTAGGGTCCAATCAGCCCCAGCATTTT.

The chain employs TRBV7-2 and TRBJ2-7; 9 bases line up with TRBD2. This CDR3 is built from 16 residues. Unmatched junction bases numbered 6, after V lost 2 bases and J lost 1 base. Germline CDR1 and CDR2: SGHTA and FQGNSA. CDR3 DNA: TGTGCCAGCAGCTTACAAAGCGGGGGGCTTTCCTACGAGCAGTACTTC. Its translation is CASSLQSGGLSYEQYF. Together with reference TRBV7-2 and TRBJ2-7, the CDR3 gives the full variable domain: GAGVSQSPSNKVTEKGKDVELRCDPISGHTALYWYRQSLGQGLEFLIYFQGNSAPDKSGLPSDRFSAERTGGSVSTLTIQRTQQEDSAVYLCASSLQSGGLSYEQYFGPGTRLTVT.

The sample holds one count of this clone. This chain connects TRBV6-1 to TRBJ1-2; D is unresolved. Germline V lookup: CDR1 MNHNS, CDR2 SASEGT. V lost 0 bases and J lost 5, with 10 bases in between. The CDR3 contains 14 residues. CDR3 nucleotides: TGTGCCAGCAGTGAAGCGGCAGAAGTATATGGCTACACCTTC. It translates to CASSEAAEVYGYTF.

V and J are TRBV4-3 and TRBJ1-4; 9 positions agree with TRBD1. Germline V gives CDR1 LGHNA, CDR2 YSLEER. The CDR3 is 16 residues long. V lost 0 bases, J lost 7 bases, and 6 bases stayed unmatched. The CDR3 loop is CASSQDLLTGGEKLFF. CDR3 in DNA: TGCGCCAGCAGCCAAGATCTGTTGACAGGGGGTGAAAAACTGTTTTTT.

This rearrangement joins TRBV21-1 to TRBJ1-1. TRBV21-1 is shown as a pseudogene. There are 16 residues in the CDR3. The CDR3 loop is CASSKSGRVRDTEAFF. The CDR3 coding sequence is TGTGCCAGCAGCAAATCGGGGAGGGTTCGGGACACTGAAGCTTTCTTT.

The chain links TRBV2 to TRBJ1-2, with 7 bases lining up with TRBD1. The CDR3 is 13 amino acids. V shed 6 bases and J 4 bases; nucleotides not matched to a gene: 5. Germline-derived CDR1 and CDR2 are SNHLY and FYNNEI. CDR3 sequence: CASRRQGAYGYTF. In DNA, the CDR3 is TGTGCCAGCAGGCGACAGGGCGCCTATGGCTACACCTTC. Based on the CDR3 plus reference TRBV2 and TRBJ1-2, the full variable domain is EPEVTQTPSHQVTQMGQEVILRCVPISNHLYFYWYRQILGQKVEFLVSFYNNEISEKSEIFDDQFSVERPDGSNFTLKIRSTKLEDSAMYFCASRRQGAYGYTFGSGTRLTVV.

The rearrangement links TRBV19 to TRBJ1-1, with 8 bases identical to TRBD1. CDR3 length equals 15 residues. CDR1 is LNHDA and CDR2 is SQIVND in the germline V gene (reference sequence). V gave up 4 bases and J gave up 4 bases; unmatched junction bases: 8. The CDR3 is CASSTDREWSTEAFF. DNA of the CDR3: TGTGCCAGTAGTACGGACAGGGAGTGGAGCACTGAAGCTTTCTTT.

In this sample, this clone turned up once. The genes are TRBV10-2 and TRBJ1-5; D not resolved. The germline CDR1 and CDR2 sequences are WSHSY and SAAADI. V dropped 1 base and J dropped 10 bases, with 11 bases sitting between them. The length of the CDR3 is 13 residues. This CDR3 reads CASSECEACPQHF. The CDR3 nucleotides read TGCGCCAGCAGTGAGTGTGAAGCGTGTCCCCAGCATTTT.